The following is a T cell receptor (beta chain) sequence with its context. What antigen it recognizes has not been identified. Per-nucleotide qualities are absent, and no much larger clonotype sits a single base away. The CDR3 has 13 amino acids, counting the end cysteine and phenylalanine. The CDR3 DNA has 39 bases and is translated from base 1. V gives up 4 bases and J gives up 5 bases, and the segment between their germline ends measures 10 bases. CDR1 and CDR2 are drawn from the germline V gene (reference sequence): SGHKS, YYEKEE. This entry belongs to a study of Ad26.COV2.S vaccination and SARS-CoV-2 variants (dated by TCRdb to the early 2020s). In the study overall: Donors in the vaccine arm were drawn from COV1001, a phase I-IIa trial of Ad26.COV2.S in healthy adults that was multicentre, randomized, double-blind and placebo-controlled. Ad26.COV2.S was administered intramuscularly at a dose of 5x10^10 or 1x10^11 viral particles, either as one shot or as two shots given 56 days apart. A total of around 32 samples were included in the TCR-sequenced set, comprising 19 Ad26.COV2.S vaccine recipients, 5 placebo recipients and 8 SARS-CoV-2 convalescent individuals. TCRbeta repertoire sequencing was used to assess the specificity and breadth of SARS-CoV-2-reactive T cell receptors after Ad26.COV2.S vaccination. Investigators did not know the trial group allocation while performing experiments and assessing outcomes. Trial participants were randomized into five groups of five, in which low-dose or high-dose Ad26.COV2.S was given once or twice, or placebo was given on both occasions. Paper-wide results and their limitations: Vaccine and placebo recipients had comparable non-spike TCR breadth, which fits with the vaccine containing only spike. After vaccination, spike-specific CD8+ and CD4+ T cell responses were reported to show substantial breadth. It was noted by the authors that total T cell responses may have been underestimated by the TCR breadth and depth analyses. The study was not powered for comparison of responses between vaccine doses or regimens. Spike-specific TCR breadth was higher in Ad26.COV2.S recipients than in placebo recipients (P = 0.0014).

The treatment or condition label of this sample denotes: around 19 received Ad26.COV2.S at low or high dose, single or two shots; about 5 received placebo; per-sample allocation not given. Repertoires of vaccine and placebo recipients were sequenced from samples collected on day 63 after the first injection. Cohort 1b enrolled some 25 adults aged 18-55 years at a single site in Boston, USA, between 29 July and 7 August 2020. Ad26.COV2.S was a replication-incompetent adenovirus type 26 vector that expressed a prefusion-stabilized SARS-CoV-2 spike protein derived from the original Wuhan strain. TCRbeta CDR3 regions were sequenced with the immunoSEQ Assay. After extraction, genomic DNA underwent amplification by bias-controlled multiplex PCR, followed by high-throughput sequencing. As for the authors' bioinformatics: Collapsing and filtering of sequences were performed to quantify the absolute abundance of each unique TCRbeta CDR3 region. T cell fraction was estimated by normalizing TCRbeta template counts to usable DNA, with usable DNA measured through amplification of reference genes found in all nucleated cells. Repertoire TCRs were annotated as SARS-CoV-2-specific when V gene, CDR3 amino acid sequence and J gene were exactly matched to a known reactive TCR set. MIRA supplied the reference SARS-CoV-2 TCR set, which was filtered for enrichment in COVID-19-positive ImmuneCODE repertoires so that public or cross-reactive TCRs were removed. Drawing on the MIRA antigens, annotated TCRs were analysed further at the level of specific ORF or position within ORF. Breadth was defined as the number of annotated unique rearrangements divided by the total number of unique productive rearrangements, and depth was defined as the summed frequency of the annotated unique rearrangements. Group comparisons of TCR breadth used two-sided Wilcoxon rank-sum tests. The source is immuneACCESS, and TCRdb retained only in-frame sequences with V and J called. Part of the clones is not carried over; for the studies checked, unresolved V genes explain less than half of this, and the remainder is unexplained. Clone size and the V and J calls come from that table; the DNA yielded D and trimming. Across this sample there are over 400,000 clones, with about 88% seen only once. Jointly, the top ten make up about 2.4% of the sample.

The receptor was derived from a person aged 18 to 65 who received the Ad26.COV2.S COVID-19 vaccine or a placebo. The rearranged chain carries TRBV5-5 and TRBJ1-5, with the D gene not confidently named. Sample: peripheral blood, taken in a trial of Ad26.COV2.S vaccine versus placebo. The nucleotides are TGTGCCAGCAGCCTCCTGATCGATCAGCCCCAGCATTTT. Translated, it gives CASSLLIDQPQHF. Outside the CDR3, residues come from the reference TRBV5-5 and TRBJ1-5 proteins, so the full variable domain is: DAGVTQSPTHLIKTRGQQVTLRCSPISGHKSVSWYQQVLGQGPQFIFQYYEKEERGRGNFPDRFSARQFPNYSSELNVNALLLGDSALYLCASSLLIDQPQHFGDGTRLSIL.